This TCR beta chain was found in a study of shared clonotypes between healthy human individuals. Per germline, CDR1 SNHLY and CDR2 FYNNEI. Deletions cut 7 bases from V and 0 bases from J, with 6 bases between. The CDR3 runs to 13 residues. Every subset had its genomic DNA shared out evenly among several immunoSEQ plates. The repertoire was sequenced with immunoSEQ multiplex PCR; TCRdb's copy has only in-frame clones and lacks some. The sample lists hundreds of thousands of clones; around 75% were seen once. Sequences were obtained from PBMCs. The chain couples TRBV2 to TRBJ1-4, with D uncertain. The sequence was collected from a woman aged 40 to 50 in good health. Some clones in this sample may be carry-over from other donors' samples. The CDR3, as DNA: TGTGCCAGCAACGGGGCAACTAATGAAAAACTGTTTTTT. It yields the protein CASNGATNEKLFF.